The 16 T cell receptor beta chains reported below all come from one sample, sequenced in a study of cytomegalovirus exposure and HLA in healthy donors. The study ran its PCR with 60 Vbeta and 13 Jbeta primers. The assay was immunoSEQ multiplex PCR, and TCRdb's table has in-frame clones only and misses some. This table has about 130,000 clones, 65% to 90% appearing once. The specimen was PBMCs. The receptors stem from a man aged 45-60 years in good health and CMV-seronegative.

CDR3 bases: TGTGTCGGCCTCCGGGACAGGACTCCTTATAGCAATCAGCCCCAGCATTTT. This gives the protein CVGLRDRTPYSNQPQHF. The chain links TRBV15 to TRBJ1-5, with 8 nucleotides matching TRBD1. CDR1 is LNHNV and CDR2 is YYDKDF in the germline V gene (reference sequence). CDR3 size: 17 residues.

The DNA for the CDR3 is TGTGCCAGCAGCTGGCATTATCGGGGCGGGAATAATTCACCCCTCCACTTT. Its translation: CASSWHYRGGNNSPLHF. The rearrangement links TRBV5-5 to TRBJ1-6, with D tentatively TRBD1 (5 bases). CDR1 and CDR2 from the germline V gene are SGHKS and YYEKEE (reference sequence). The V gene lost 3 bases and the J gene lost 5 bases, with 18 bases spanning the gap. This CDR3 is 17 amino acids long.

The J gene is TRBJ2-2, the V gene TRBV2; possibly TRBD2 for D (5 bases). The CDR3 length is 14 residues. Trimming shortened V by 6 bases and J by 1 base, and 9 bases separated the two germline ends. Germline CDR1 SNHLY, CDR2 FYNNEI. The CDR3 spells CASRRAENTGELFF. The CDR3 DNA reads TGTGCCAGCAGAAGAGCGGAGAACACCGGGGAGCTGTTTTTT.

This chain links TRBV9 with TRBJ1-4; D call uncertain. Germline CDR1 and CDR2: SGDLS and YYNGEE. This CDR3 spans 14 amino acids. The ends were cut back, 0 bases at V and 2 bases at J, with 5 bases in the middle. CDR3 coding DNA: TGTGCCAGCAGCGTAGACGGGACTAATGAAAAACTGTTTTTT. This gives the protein CASSVDGTNEKLFF.

The chain recombines TRBV19 with TRBJ1-2; maybe TRBD1 (6 bases). Per germline, CDR1 LNHDA and CDR2 SQIVND (reference sequence). The CDR3 is made up of 13 amino acids. Trimming left V 3 bases short and J 7 bases short, with 12 bases between. The CDR3 sequence: CASSIRDTGGYTF. The CDR3 DNA reads TGTGCCAGTAGTATCCGGGACACAGGTGGCTACACCTTC.

The chain combines TRBV30 with TRBJ2-7; D might be TRBD2 (7 bases). The V gene's germline CDR1 is GTSNPN and CDR2 SVGIG (reference sequence). Trimming took 2 bases from V and 6 from J, leaving 11 bases between them. The CDR3 spans 12 residues. In DNA, the CDR3 is TGTGCCTGGAGTTGGGGAGGGGGCGAGCAGTACTTC. As protein: CAWSWGGGEQYF.

V is TRBV9 and J is TRBJ1-2; tentative D call: TRBD1 (5 bases). This CDR3 has 19 residues. Germline V lookup: CDR1 SGDLS, CDR2 YYNGEE. The V end lost 3 bases, the J end lost 0 bases, and 24 bases lay between the germline ends. The chain's CDR3 is CASSARGEGSGLANYGYTF. The CDR3 DNA sequence: TGTGCCAGCAGCGCTCGGGGGGAGGGTTCAGGGCTAGCTAACTATGGCTACACCTTC.

The chain couples TRBV7-2 to TRBJ1-2, with TRBD1 matching over 7 bases. With 5 bases clipped from V and 0 bases from J, the junction kept 6 bases outside the gene matches. This CDR3 has 15 residues. Per the germline V gene, CDR1 is SGHTA and CDR2 is FQGNSA. CDR3 protein: CASSLYRGANYGYTF. The CDR3 DNA reads as TGTGCCAGCAGCCTCTACAGGGGAGCTAACTATGGCTACACCTTC.

The chain has TRBV4-2 and TRBJ2-7, with TRBD2 matching 11 bases. Germline V gene data show CDR1 as LGHNA and CDR2 as YNFKEQ. The J segment lost 0 bases and the V segment lost 4 bases, leaving 8 bases of the junction unmatched. The CDR3 is made up of 17 amino acids. CDR3 sequence (DNA): TGTGCCAGCAGCCCTCTAGCGGGGGGACAGAGCTCCTACGAGCAGTACTTC. Translated: CASSPLAGGQSSYEQYF.

CDR3 loop: CAWSVQGPAEQYF. The CDR3 DNA reads as TGTGCCTGGAGTGTACAGGGGCCCGCCGAGCAGTACTTC. The chain carries TRBV30 and TRBJ2-7; 7 bases are a match to TRBD1. Germline CDR1 GTSNPN, CDR2 SVGIG (reference sequence). The length of the CDR3 is 13 residues. Trimming at V came to 0 bases and at J to 6 bases, leaving 5 bases not matched to a gene.

This chain uses TRBV5-4 with TRBJ2-7; 8 bases match TRBD1. The CDR3 extends over 15 amino acids. Trimming removed 4 bases from V and 7 bases from J; junction bases left unmatched: 13. Per the germline V gene, CDR1 is SGHNT and CDR2 is YYREEE (reference sequence). As DNA, the CDR3 is TGTGCCAGCAGCACCGGGGACAGGATCTCCCCTGAGCAGTACTTC. Protein product: CASSTGDRISPEQYF.

This chain joins TRBV12-5 and TRBJ1-2, with a possible D match to TRBD1 (5 bases). V was cut by 0 bases and J by 3 bases, with 14 bases left in between. CDR1 LGHNT and CDR2 FRNRAP come from the germline V gene. There are 16 residues in the CDR3. CDR3 sequence: CASGLVLKGPDYGYTF. The CDR3 region has the DNA TGTGCTAGTGGTTTGGTTTTAAAGGGGCCGGACTATGGCTACACCTTC. The whole variable domain, filled in from reference TRBV12-5 and TRBJ1-2, reads DARVTQTPRHKVTEMGQEVTMRCQPILGHNTVFWYRQTMMQGLELLAYFRNRAPLDDSGMPKDRFSAEMPDATLATLKIQPSEPRDSAVYFCASGLVLKGPDYGYTFGSGTRLTVV.

The chain joins TRBV5-8 to TRBJ2-7; the D gene is possibly TRBD1 (5 bases). Trimming took off 1 base at V and 0 bases at J, with 8 bases between the two ends. Germline V gives CDR1 SGHTS, CDR2 YDEGEE. The CDR3 extends over 14 amino acids. CDR3 sequence: CASSLSGPSYEQYF. CDR3 DNA: TGTGCCAGCAGCTTGTCAGGGCCCTCCTACGAGCAGTACTTC.

This clone was counted only a few times. V is TRBV11-2 and J is TRBJ2-2; 8 bases agree with TRBD2. Germline CDR1 and CDR2: SGHAT and FQNNGV. The CDR3 is 17 residues long. V gave up 6 bases and J gave up 0 bases; unmatched junction bases: 9. CDR3 sequence (DNA): TGTGCCAGCAGGCCCGGGGGGGTAATCGCGAACACCGGGGAGCTGTTTTTT. This translates into CASRPGGVIANTGELFF.

The chain links TRBV7-8 to TRBJ2-7; 7 nucleotides agree with TRBD1. Trimming at V came to 1 base and at J to 3 bases, leaving 12 bases not matched to a gene. Germline CDR1 and CDR2: SGHVS and FQNEAQ. The CDR3 totals 17 residues. CDR3 loop: CASSLGSIRDSGYEQYF. The CDR3 nucleotides read TGTGCCAGCAGCTTAGGAAGTATTAGGGACAGCGGCTACGAGCAGTACTTC.

The J gene is TRBJ1-1, the V gene TRBV29-1, with TRBD1 identical over 7 bases. Germline V CDR1 and CDR2: SQVTM, ANQGSEA. Trimming cost V 7 bases and J 0 bases; bases outside gene matches: 11. CDR3 length equals 15 residues. DNA of the CDR3: TGCAGCGCTCTGAAACCGACAGGGCTGAACACTGAAGCTTTCTTT. It yields the protein CSALKPTGLNTEAFF. The whole variable domain, filled in from reference TRBV29-1 and TRBJ1-1, reads SAVISQKPSRDICQRGTSLTIQCQVDSQVTMMFWYRQQPGQSLTLIATANQGSEATYESGFVIDKFPISRPNLTFSTLTVSNMSPEDSSIYLCSALKPTGLNTEAFFGQGTRLTVV.